This TCR beta chain was identified during a study of technical replicates of blood from several donors. Germline CDR1 MNHNS, CDR2 SASEGT. J was trimmed by 6 bases and V by 6 bases; bases with no gene match: 12. This CDR3 is built from 15 residues. The repertoire was sequenced with immunoSEQ multiplex PCR; TCRdb's copy has only in-frame clones and lacks some. The data show about 94,000 clones, with around 95% seen just once and more than 0.2% held by the top ten. The clonotype was recovered from a human donor in good health. The sequencing sample was made of T cells isolated from PBMCs. The rearrangement uses TRBV6-1 and TRBJ2-7; 9 nucleotides match TRBD2. CDR3 loop: CASRGPQREAREQYF. CDR3 bases: TGTGCCAGCAGGGGGCCTCAGCGGGAGGCTCGCGAGCAGTACTTC.